This T cell receptor (beta chain) was found in a study of blood T cell repertoires in COVID-19. Study-level background: Samples taken during acute and convalescent COVID-19 were collected in the United States, Italy and Spain. T cells, B-cell-depleted T cells, or PBMCs provided the cDNA or gDNA that served as material.

This CDR3 contains 11 residues. Losses at the gene ends were 6 bases for V and 7 bases for J; bases not matched to a gene: 2. In the authors' methods: Amplification with reference gene primers provided the estimates of nucleated cell counts. Clones were read by immunoSEQ multiplex PCR, and TCRdb kept only the in-frame ones, dropping some. V and J calls and clone size are those listed in that table; D and trimming were worked out from the DNA. The sample lists over 60,000 clones; about 80% were seen once. This clonotype originated in a human donor in a cohort sampled during active COVID-19. The sequenced sample was peripheral blood. The V and J genes are TRBV12-3 or TRBV12-4 and TRBJ1-1, with 7 positions matching TRBD1. CDR3: CASSPGGEAFF. CDR3 nucleotide sequence: TGTGCCAGCAGCCCAGGGGGTGAAGCTTTCTTT.